The following is a TCR beta chain sequence with its context. What it binds is unknown. A much larger clone lies one base from this, so it may be a read error. The source of the sample is a study of T cells in Graves' hyperthyroidism and ophthalmopathy. CDR3 length: 17 residues. Germline V gives CDR1 LGHDT, CDR2 YNNKEL (reference sequence). Trimming removed 1 base from V and 4 bases from J; junction bases left unmatched: 6. Hyperthyroidism, newly diagnosed and lasting under 2 months, affected patients aged 18 to 65. TCR beta CDR3 sequences were amplified from RNA transcripts. An initial round of RT-PCR targeting the TCR CDR3 relied on the HTBI primer set. One entry per CDR3 protein results from TCRdb running MiXCR on the multiplex PCR reads. This sample yields 250,000 or so distinct CDR3 sequences, of which about 15% are seen a single time; 30% belongs to the top ten. Notes on the study in general: Ophthalmopathy cases were set apart from stable hyperthyroidism by a 13 V-J model. It was a median around seven months before onset that the model predicted ophthalmopathy.

J is TRBJ2-7 and V is TRBV3-1, with 14 bases that match TRBD2. The sequenced material came from blood. The sequence derives from a woman in her forties or fifties with Graves' hyperthyroidism that later progressed to Graves' ophthalmopathy. Written as DNA, the CDR3 is TGTGCCAGCAGCCAAGTGGGACTAGCGGGAGTTGTTTACGAGCAGTACTTC. Residues: CASSQVGLAGVVYEQYF.